The clone carrying this T cell receptor beta chain was seen ten or more times. The target antigen is unknown. This sample was included in a study of molecular identifiers for immune sequencing clone quantification. Study-wide points: Effector cells had over 99% of their molecules in clones above 20 RNA copies, while naive cells had under 1%. Sizes of clones that are highly expanded could be underestimated (if identical TCR molecules share a barcode). Spiked-in Jurkat TCR RNA corresponding to one cell was reported as detectable against 990,000 or so naive cells.

The CDR3 runs to 11 residues. CDR1 and CDR2 from the germline V gene are SEHNR and FQNEAQ (reference sequence). Between the trimmed V and J ends, which lost 5 bases and 7 bases, there was a span of 9 bases. MiXCR was run by TCRdb on the PCR reads, yielding one entry per CDR3 protein. The sample includes 68,000 or so distinct CDR3 sequences, around 17% of them seen just once. Sorting captured naive CD8 T cells as CD8+CD4-CCR7+CD45RA+. The chain joins TRBV7-9 to TRBJ2-7; TRBD1 is a possible D gene (5 bases). This sequence was found in a human donor in good health. Some libraries in this study had Jurkat cell RNA spiked in. The specimen sequenced was naive CD8+ T cells from blood, with Jurkat cell RNA spiked in. Subset meaning: FACS-sorted CD8+CD4-CCR7+CD45RA+ naive T cells. CDR3 protein: CASSKGVEQYF. In DNA form, the CDR3 reads TGTGCCAGCAGCAAAGGGGTGGAGCAGTACTTC.